Listed below are T cell receptor beta chains from one sample, sequenced in a study of vaccination effects on CD4 cells after COVID-19. This table comes from immunoSEQ multiplex PCR, and its TCRdb copy is limited to in-frame clones, with some not included. The sample lists about 45,000 clones; around 70% were seen once. Their target antigens are unknown. Sample: CD4+ T cells from PBMCs cultured without peptide, taken after COVID-19 vaccination. Receptors originate from a human donor who received a COVID-19 vaccine. CDR3s include the opening cysteine and the closing phenylalanine or tryptophan. The order of the fields is D gene, clone size, J gene, V gene, CDR3 protein, CDR3 DNA. The D gene is left open where the match is weak. Not every row has a clone size; where given, it reads once, few, many or a size class.

TRBD1	-	TRBJ1-4	TRBV5-6	CASSRTGGSANEKLFF	TGTGCCAGCAGCCGGACAGGGGGCTCGGCTAATGAAAAACTGTTTTTT
-	-	TRBJ1-6	TRBV24-1	CATSDSRAFNSPLHF	TGTGCCACCAGTGATTCCCGGGCCTTTAATTCACCCCTCCACTTT
-	-	TRBJ1-5	TRBV6-2/TRBV6-3	CASSGPRAVSNQPQHF	TGTGCCAGCAGTGGCCCCCGGGCAGTTAGCAATCAGCCCCAGCATTTT
-	-	TRBJ1-5	TRBV1	CTSSQDSRANRNQPQHF	TGCACCAGCAGCCAAGATTCCCGGGCCAATCGTAATCAGCCCCAGCATTTT
TRBD1	-	TRBJ1-2	TRBV6-5	CASSRQGLYGYTF	TGTGCCAGCAGTAGACAGGGGCTTTATGGCTACACCTTC
TRBD2	-	TRBJ2-2	TRBV4-1	CASSRQKAGGDTGELFF	TGCGCCAGCAGCCGTCAGAAAGCGGGAGGCGACACCGGGGAGCTGTTTTTT
TRBD1	-	TRBJ1-4	TRBV12-5	CASGFRQGPFLEKLFF	TGTGCTAGTGGTTTTCGACAGGGGCCCTTTCTGGAAAAACTGTTTTTT
-	-	TRBJ1-3	TRBV6-2/TRBV6-3	CASSYSGSGNTIYF	TGTGCCAGCAGTTACTCCGGGTCTGGAAACACCATATATTTT
-	-	TRBJ1-2	TRBV18	CASSPMETAFTYGYTF	TGTGCCAGCTCACCAATGGAAACCGCCTTCACATATGGCTACACCTTC
-	-	TRBJ2-2	TRBV7-9	CASSQRRGPNTGELFF	TGTGCCAGCAGCCAGCGTCGAGGGCCCAACACCGGGGAGCTGTTTTTT
TRBD1	-	TRBJ1-4	TRBV5-1	CASSLGDREKEKLFF	TGCGCCAGCAGCTTGGGGGACAGGGAAAAGGAAAAACTGTTTTTT
-	-	TRBJ2-3	TRBV3-1/TRBV3-2	CASSPTYGSTDTQYF	TGTGCCAGCAGCCCGACCTACGGTAGCACAGATACGCAGTATTTT
-	-	TRBJ1-6	TRBV18	CASSPWGLYNSPLHF	TGTGCCAGCTCACCATGGGGTTTGTATAATTCACCCCTCCACTTT
-	few	TRBJ1-2	TRBV28	CASSLRRNYGYTF	TGTGCCAGCAGTTTACGAAGAAACTATGGCTACACCTTC